Listed below are T cell receptor beta chains from one sample, sequenced in a study of identical twins. Using its own MiXCR run on the 5' RACE reads, TCRdb lists one record per CDR3 protein. Of a few hundred thousand distinct CDR3 sequences listed, roughly 9.5% are singletons. This sample was shared with a second study, whose subject was yellow fever vaccine responses in identical twins.

The sample comprised PBMCs. These receptors were taken from a woman aged 18-29 years in good health. CDR3s include the opening cysteine and the closing phenylalanine or tryptophan. D genes are given only for firm matches. Rows may omit the clone size; those that give it use once, few, many or a size class.

d_call clone_size j_call v_call cdr3_aa cdr3_nt
. many TRBJ2-3 TRBV29-1 CSVEDPFSSGGRGDTQYF TGCAGCGTTGAAGATCCGTTTTCATCAGGGGGGAGAGGAGATACGCAGTATTTT
. few TRBJ2-5 TRBV3-1 CASSRRVANQETQYF TGTGCCAGCAGCCGCCGAGTAGCGAACCAAGAGACCCAGTACTTC
. few TRBJ1-5 TRBV5-6 CASSLYVGEGSQPQHF TGTGCCAGCAGCTTATACGTGGGCGAAGGCAGTCAGCCCCAGCATTTT
. . TRBJ2-3 TRBV5-1 CASSGGLIMGDTQYF TGCGCCAGCAGCGGAGGACTAATCATGGGAGATACGCAGTATTTT
TRBD2 once TRBJ2-1 TRBV10-1 CASSEMASGRSYNEQFF TGCGCCAGCAGTGAGATGGCTAGCGGGAGGTCCTACAATGAGCAGTTCTTC
TRBD2 . TRBJ2-1 TRBV4-1 CASSPSGGGAGEQFF TGCGCCAGCAGCCCCAGTGGCGGGGGGGCCGGTGAGCAGTTCTTC
. many TRBJ2-7 TRBV12-3/TRBV12-4 CASSPFTIEWGHYEQYF TGTGCCAGCAGTCCCTTCACCATCGAGTGGGGGCATTACGAGCAGTACTTC
. . TRBJ2-3 TRBV7-8 CASSSKRGDTQYF TGTGCCAGCAGCTCCAAGAGGGGGGATACGCAGTATTTT
. few TRBJ2-5 TRBV20-1 CSASRLQQETQYF TGCAGTGCCAGTCGGCTGCAACAAGAGACCCAGTACTTC
. few TRBJ2-2 TRBV30 CAWSGLSGTLNTGELFF TGTGCCTGGAGTGGGCTATCCGGGACGCTGAACACCGGGGAGCTGTTTTTT
. many TRBJ2-2 TRBV29-1 CSVWANTGELFF TGCAGCGTTTGGGCGAACACCGGGGAGCTGTTTTTT
TRBD1 few TRBJ2-7 TRBV25-1 CASSDRTGGYEQYF TGTGCCAGCAGTGATCGGACAGGGGGCTACGAGCAGTACTTC